The 16 T cell receptor beta chains reported below all come from one sample, sequenced in a study of beta chain features in type 1 diabetes (dated by TCRdb to 2016 to 2019). The library was generated by the immunoSEQ multiplex PCR assay. The entire isolated RNA was reverse transcribed using the High Capacity cDNA Reverse Transcription Kit, and thus expressed TCRB transcripts were sequenced. In its TCRdb copy, this immuneACCESS table keeps in-frame sequences only and misses some clones. Where compared with another copy, unresolved V genes explain less than half of these, and the others have no known cause. The sample table records 810,000 or so clones; 15% to 20% of these occur just once. Around 0.02% of the sample is in the top ten clones. The sequenced sample consisted of naive CD4+ T cells from blood. Explained via the paper, the cell subset or site label denotes: true naive CD4+ T cells. The source is a woman between 18 and 29 years old in good health.

This clone was found a few times. The V gene is TRBV6-1, the J gene TRBJ2-1; 8 nucleotides match TRBD1. From germline, CDR1 is MNHNS and CDR2 SASEGT. There are 14 residues in the CDR3. Trimming took 4 bases from V and 8 from J; bases not matched to a gene: 7. CDR3 in amino acids: CASSGTGTGDEQFF. Written as DNA, the CDR3 is TGTGCCAGCAGTGGGACAGGGACTGGCGATGAGCAGTTCTTC.

The chain recombines TRBV10-3 with TRBJ2-6, with 7 positions matching TRBD1. Trimming removed 9 bases from V and 0 bases from J; junction bases left unmatched: 8. CDR3 size: 16 residues. From germline, CDR1 is ENHRY and CDR2 SYGVKD. CDR3 region: CAMSSAGGSGANVLTF. The CDR3 bases are TGTGCCATGTCGTCGGCAGGGGGCTCTGGGGCCAACGTCCTGACTTTC.

There are a few counts of this clone. The CDR3 region is CASSLEIGARLYEQYF. CDR3 nucleotide sequence: TGTGCCAGCAGCTTGGAAATTGGGGCGCGGCTCTACGAGCAGTACTTC. The chain joins TRBV5-6 to TRBJ2-7; D perhaps matches TRBD1 (5 bases). The germline CDR1 and CDR2 sequences are SGHDT and YYEEEE. V was trimmed by 0 bases and J by 3 bases, leaving 16 bases between them. The CDR3 contains 16 residues.

This clone showed up just a few times. The chain combines TRBV7-3 with TRBJ2-1, with 8 positions matching TRBD1. V shed 5 bases, J shed 2 bases, and the junction held 5 bases outside the gene matches. Germline V lookup: CDR1 SGHTA, CDR2 FQGTGA. The CDR3 is made up of 15 amino acids. In nucleotides, the CDR3 is TGTGCCAGCAGCCCAAGGACAGGGACCTACAATGAGCAGTTCTTC. Its protein product is CASSPRTGTYNEQFF.

V gene TRBV6-1 combines with J gene TRBJ1-1, with D possibly TRBD1 on 6 matching bases. Germline CDR1 MNHNS, CDR2 SASEGT. This CDR3 is built from 14 residues. V lost 6 bases, J lost 0 bases, and 11 bases lay in between. The CDR3 DNA reads TGTGCCAGCAGATTGGGACAACTGAACACTGAAGCTTTCTTT. It yields the protein CASRLGQLNTEAFF.

In this sample, this clone turned up a few times. The genes are TRBV15 and TRBJ1-2; D is unresolved. CDR1 is LNHNV and CDR2 is YYDKDF in the germline V gene (reference sequence). There are 13 residues in the CDR3. Trimming removed 0 bases from V and 5 bases from J, with 7 bases in between. DNA for the CDR3: TGTGCCACCAGCAGAGACAAAAAGTATGGCTACACCTTC. Translating gives CATSRDKKYGYTF.

The chain recombines TRBV4-2 with TRBJ2-1; 8 nucleotides match TRBD1. The length of the CDR3 is 14 residues. Germline assignment: CDR1 LGHNA and CDR2 YNFKEQ. V lost 1 base, J lost 10 bases, and 6 bases stayed unmatched. For the CDR3, the DNA is TGTGCCAGCAGCCAAGGGACAGGGTCGGGGGAGCAGTTCTTC. Its protein product is CASSQGTGSGEQFF.

The chain joins TRBV7-2 to TRBJ2-1, with 8 bases matching TRBD2. This CDR3 spans 12 amino acids. Germline lookup yields CDR1 SGHTA and CDR2 FQGNSA. The junction had 3 bases not matched to a gene; V was cut back by 5 bases and J by 9 bases. Written as DNA, the CDR3 is TGTGCCAGCAGCCGGACTAGCTCTGAGCAGTTCTTC. This codes for CASSRTSSEQFF.

The chain uses TRBV29-1 and TRBJ2-7, with 10 nucleotides matching TRBD2. CDR3 size: 16 residues. Germline CDR1 reads SQVTM; CDR2 reads ANQGSEA. V shed 4 bases, J shed 4 bases, and the junction held 13 bases outside the gene matches. In DNA form, the CDR3 reads TGCAGCGTTGGGGGTTTTAGTGGGACTAGCGTATACGAGCAGTACTTC. Encoded protein: CSVGGFSGTSVYEQYF.

Points on this clone: This CDR3 is also generated by other DNA sequences in the sample. The chain carries TRBV28 and TRBJ2-7; a possible D gene is TRBD1 (5 bases). The CDR3 is 13 amino acids. The V and J ends lost 1 base and 2 bases respectively, with 6 bases between them. Germline V lookup: CDR1 MDHEN, CDR2 SYDVKM. The CDR3 DNA reads as TGTGCCAGCAGTTTATCAGGGCCCTACGAGCAGTACTTC. Its protein product is CASSLSGPYEQYF. The complete variable domain, with remaining parts taken from reference TRBV28 and TRBJ2-7, reads DVKVTQSSRYLVKRTGEKVFLECVQDMDHENMFWYRQDPGLGLRLIYFSYDVKMKEKGDIPEGYSVSREKKERFSLILESASTNQTSMYLCASSLSGPYEQYFGPGTRLTVT.

V gene TRBV6-5 combines with J gene TRBJ2-2; no reliable D call. Trimming stripped 0 bases from V and 4 bases from J, with 9 bases between. The CDR3 contains 15 residues. Germline CDR1 reads MNHEY; CDR2 reads SVGAGI. CDR3 residues: CASSYSPGGTGELFF. CDR3 bases: TGTGCCAGCAGTTACTCTCCAGGCGGCACCGGGGAGCTGTTTTTT.

This clone has a handful of counts. The chain couples TRBV28 to TRBJ2-2; tentatively, D is TRBD2 (6 bases). CDR3 length: 15 amino acids. Germline CDR1 MDHEN, CDR2 SYDVKM. The V and J ends lost 3 bases and 2 bases respectively, with 10 bases between them. This chain's CDR3 is CASSFSGLNTGELFF. The CDR3 DNA sequence: TGTGCCAGCAGTTTCTCGGGACTCAACACCGGGGAGCTGTTTTTT.

This clone has more than one count but fewer than ten. The chain employs TRBV28 and TRBJ2-3, with D hard to call. V shed 8 bases and J shed 2 bases, with 11 bases lying between them. CDR3 length equals 13 residues. CDR1 is MDHEN and CDR2 is SYDVKM in the germline V gene. CDR3 sequence reads: CASSRPATDTQYF. The CDR3 region has the DNA TGTGCCAGCTCCCGACCCGCCACAGATACGCAGTATTTT.

This rearrangement joins TRBV27 to TRBJ2-7; possibly TRBD2 for D (6 bases). The V and J ends lost 2 bases and 1 base respectively, with 9 bases between them. The germline V gene has CDR1 MNHEY and CDR2 SMNVEV (reference sequence). This CDR3 has 14 residues. CDR3 bases: TGTGCCAGCAGTTTACACGGGAGATCCTACGAGCAGTACTTC. Protein sequence: CASSLHGRSYEQYF.

This CDR3 reads CASSQGARDTDTQYF. The CDR3, as DNA: TGCGCCAGCAGCCAGGGGGCCAGAGACACAGATACGCAGTATTTT. This chain links TRBV4-3 with TRBJ2-3, with D possibly being TRBD1 (6 bases). Germline CDR1 is LGHNA and CDR2 is YSLEER. Trimming removed 3 bases from V and 2 bases from J, with 12 bases in between. The CDR3 extends over 15 amino acids.

This clone showed up just a few times. The V and J genes are TRBV11-2 and TRBJ1-1, with a possible D match to TRBD1 (6 bases). V was clipped by 5 bases and J by 4 bases, with 11 bases between them. Germline loops: CDR1 SGHAT, CDR2 FQNNGV. The CDR3 totals 13 residues. The chain's CDR3 is CASSRTVSTEAFF. The CDR3 region has the DNA TGTGCCAGCAGCCGGACAGTCAGCACTGAAGCTTTCTTT.